The sequence of this T cell receptor (beta chain) was determined in a study of shared clonotypes between healthy human individuals. Study-wide findings and caveats: For naive CD4 cells, roughly 5% of clonotypes were shared across several donors.

As to this clone: Its cognate antigen is unknown.

CDR1 and CDR2 (germline): SGDLS, YYNGEE. The CDR3 length is 16 residues. The V gene end was trimmed by 4 bases and the J gene end by 3 bases; junction bases not matched to a gene: 6. The method was immunoSEQ multiplex PCR; TCRdb's version includes in-frame clones alone and lacks a portion of them. The repertoire holds about 800,000 clones, approximately 96% seen once, with under 0.3% in the top ten. CD45RO negativity and positive selection for CCR7 defined naive CD8 cells, a population that excluded terminally differentiated effector memory CD45RA+ cells. Donors had no recently reported acute infections or vaccinations and were HIV-negative.

This chain uses TRBV9 with TRBJ2-2; 10 positions match TRBD1. The source is a man aged 30 to 39 in good health. Sequenced material: naive CD8+ T cells sorted from blood. This chain's CDR3 is CASSTTGTGDTGELFF. The DNA for the CDR3 is TGTGCCAGCAGCACCACCGGGACAGGGGACACCGGGGAGCTGTTTTTT.